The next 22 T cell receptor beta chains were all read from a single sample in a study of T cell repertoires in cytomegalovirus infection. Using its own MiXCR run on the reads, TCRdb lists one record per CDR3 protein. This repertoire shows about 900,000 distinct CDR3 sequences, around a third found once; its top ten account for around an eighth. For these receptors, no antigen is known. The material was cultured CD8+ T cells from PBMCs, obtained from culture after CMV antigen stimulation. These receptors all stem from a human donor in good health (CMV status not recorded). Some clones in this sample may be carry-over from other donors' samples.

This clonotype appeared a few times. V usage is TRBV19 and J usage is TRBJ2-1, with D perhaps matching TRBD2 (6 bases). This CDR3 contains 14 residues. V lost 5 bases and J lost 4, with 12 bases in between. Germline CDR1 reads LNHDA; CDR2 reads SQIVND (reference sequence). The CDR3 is CASSEPGLYNEQFF. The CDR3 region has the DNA TGTGCCAGTAGTGAACCGGGACTTTACAATGAGCAGTTCTTC.

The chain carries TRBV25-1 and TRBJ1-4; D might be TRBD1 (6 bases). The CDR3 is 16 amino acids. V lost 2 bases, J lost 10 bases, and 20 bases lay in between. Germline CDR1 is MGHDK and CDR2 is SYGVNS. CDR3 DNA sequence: TGTGCCAGCAGTGAAAAGGGCGGGGGGGCCCGGGGAAAACTGTTTTTT. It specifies CASSEKGGGARGKLFF. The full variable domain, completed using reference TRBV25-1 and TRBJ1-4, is EADIYQTPRYLVIGTGKKITLECSQTMGHDKMYWYQQDPGMELHLIHYSYGVNSTEKGDLSSESTVSRIRTEHFPLTLESARPSHTSQYLCASSEKGGGARGKLFFGSGTQLSVL.

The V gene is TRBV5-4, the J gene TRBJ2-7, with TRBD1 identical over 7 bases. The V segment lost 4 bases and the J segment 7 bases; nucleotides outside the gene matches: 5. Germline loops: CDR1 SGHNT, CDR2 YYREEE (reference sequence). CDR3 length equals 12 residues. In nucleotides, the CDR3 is TGTGCCAGCAGCGGGGACAGTTGGGAGCAGTACTTC. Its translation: CASSGDSWEQYF.

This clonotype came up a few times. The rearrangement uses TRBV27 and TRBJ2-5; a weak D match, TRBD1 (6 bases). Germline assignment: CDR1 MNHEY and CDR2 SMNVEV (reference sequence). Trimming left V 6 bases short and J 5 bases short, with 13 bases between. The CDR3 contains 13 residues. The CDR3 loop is CASSWTAAETQYF. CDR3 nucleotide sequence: TGTGCCAGCAGCTGGACAGCCGCGGAGACCCAGTACTTC.

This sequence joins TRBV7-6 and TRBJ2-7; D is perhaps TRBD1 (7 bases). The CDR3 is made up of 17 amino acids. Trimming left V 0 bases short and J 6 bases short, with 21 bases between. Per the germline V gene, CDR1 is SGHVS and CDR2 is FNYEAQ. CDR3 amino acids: CASSLAPPSRQGGEQYV. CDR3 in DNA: TGTGCCAGCAGCTTAGCACCCCCCTCGAGACAGGGAGGCGAGCAGTACGTC.

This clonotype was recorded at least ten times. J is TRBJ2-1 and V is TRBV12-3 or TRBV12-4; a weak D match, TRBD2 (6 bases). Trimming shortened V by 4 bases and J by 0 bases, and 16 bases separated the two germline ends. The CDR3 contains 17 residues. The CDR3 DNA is TGTGCCAGCAGTTCCTCTCTAGCGCCAAGCTCCTACAATGAGCAGTTCTTC. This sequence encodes CASSSSLAPSSYNEQFF.

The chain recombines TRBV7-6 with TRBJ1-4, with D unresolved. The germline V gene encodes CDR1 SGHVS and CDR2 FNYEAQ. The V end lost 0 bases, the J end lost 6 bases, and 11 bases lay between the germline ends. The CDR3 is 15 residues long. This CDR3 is CASSLAGGIHEKLFF. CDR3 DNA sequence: TGTGCCAGCAGCTTAGCGGGCGGGATCCATGAAAAACTGTTTTTT.

The CDR3 DNA sequence: TGCGCCAGCAGCGCAAGCGGACAGGGTTACAATGAGCAGTTCTTC. This gives the protein CASSASGQGYNEQFF. The rearrangement uses TRBV4-1 and TRBJ2-1; 8 positions agree with TRBD1. There are 15 residues in the CDR3. The germline V gene encodes CDR1 MGHRA and CDR2 YSYEKL. With 5 bases clipped from V and 4 bases from J, the junction kept 7 bases outside the gene matches.

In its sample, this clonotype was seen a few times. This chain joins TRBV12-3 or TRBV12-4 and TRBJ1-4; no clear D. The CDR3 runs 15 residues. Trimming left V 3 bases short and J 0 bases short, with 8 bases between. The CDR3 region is CASSFVGATNEKLFF. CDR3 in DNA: TGTGCCAGCAGTTTTGTGGGAGCAACTAATGAAAAACTGTTTTTT.

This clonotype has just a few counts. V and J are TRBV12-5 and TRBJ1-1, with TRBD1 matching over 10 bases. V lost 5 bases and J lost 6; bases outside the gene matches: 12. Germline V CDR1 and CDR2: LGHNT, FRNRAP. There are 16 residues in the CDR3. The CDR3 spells CASGEDRGRGTPEAFF. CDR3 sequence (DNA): TGTGCTAGTGGTGAGGACAGGGGGAGGGGGACCCCTGAAGCTTTCTTT.

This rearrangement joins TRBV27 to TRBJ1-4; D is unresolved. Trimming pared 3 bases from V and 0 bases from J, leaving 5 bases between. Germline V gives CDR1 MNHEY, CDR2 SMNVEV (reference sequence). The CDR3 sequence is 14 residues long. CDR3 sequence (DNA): TGTGCCAGCAGTTTTGACGCAACTAATGAAAAACTGTTTTTT. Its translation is CASSFDATNEKLFF.

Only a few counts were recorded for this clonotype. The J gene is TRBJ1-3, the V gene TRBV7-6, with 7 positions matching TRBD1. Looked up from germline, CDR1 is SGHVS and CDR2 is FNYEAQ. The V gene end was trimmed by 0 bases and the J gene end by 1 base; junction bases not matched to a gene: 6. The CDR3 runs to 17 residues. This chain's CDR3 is CASSLARGQRSGNTIYF. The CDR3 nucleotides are TGTGCCAGCAGCTTAGCGAGGGGACAGAGATCTGGAAACACCATATATTTT.

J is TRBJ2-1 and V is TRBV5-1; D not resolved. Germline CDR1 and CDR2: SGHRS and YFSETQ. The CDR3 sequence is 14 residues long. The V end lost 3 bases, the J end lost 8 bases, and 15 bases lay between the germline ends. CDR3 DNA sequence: TGCGCCAGCAGCTCCGGCAGAGGTTACTATGAGCAGTTCTTC. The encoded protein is CASSSGRGYYEQFF.

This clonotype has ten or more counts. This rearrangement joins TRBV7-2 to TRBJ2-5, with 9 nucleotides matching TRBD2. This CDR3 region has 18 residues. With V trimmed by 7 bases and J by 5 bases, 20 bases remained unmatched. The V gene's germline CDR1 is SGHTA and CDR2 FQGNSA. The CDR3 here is CASTQKRGAGGPTETQYF. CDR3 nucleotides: TGTGCCAGCACCCAAAAACGAGGTGCGGGGGGGCCAACGGAGACCCAGTACTTC.

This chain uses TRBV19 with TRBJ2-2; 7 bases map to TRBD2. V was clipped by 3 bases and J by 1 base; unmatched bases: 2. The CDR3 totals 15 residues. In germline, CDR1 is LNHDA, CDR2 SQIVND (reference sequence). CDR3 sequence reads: CASSISSGNTGELFF. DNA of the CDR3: TGTGCCAGTAGTATTTCTAGCGGGAACACCGGGGAGCTGTTTTTT.

The CDR3 bases are TGTGCCAGCAGTTACTCCGGACAGGGAGAGAACTATGGCTACACCTTC. Protein sequence: CASSYSGQGENYGYTF. V is TRBV6-5 and J is TRBJ1-2; TRBD1 aligns across 8 bases. Trimming cost V 0 bases and J 2 bases; bases outside gene matches: 5. CDR3 size: 16 residues. In germline, CDR1 is MNHEY, CDR2 SVGAGI.

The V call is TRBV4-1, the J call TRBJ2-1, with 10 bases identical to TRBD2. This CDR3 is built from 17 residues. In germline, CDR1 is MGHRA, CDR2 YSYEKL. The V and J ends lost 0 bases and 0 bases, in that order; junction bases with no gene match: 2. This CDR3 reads CASSQDGTSDSYNEQFF. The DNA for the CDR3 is TGCGCCAGCAGCCAAGACGGGACTAGCGACTCCTACAATGAGCAGTTCTTC.

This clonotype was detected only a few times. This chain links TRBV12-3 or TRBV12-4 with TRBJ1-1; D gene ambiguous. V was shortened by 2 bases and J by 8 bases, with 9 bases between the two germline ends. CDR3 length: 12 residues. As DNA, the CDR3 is TGTGCCAGCAGTTTAATAGTAGAGGAAGCTTTCTTT. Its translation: CASSLIVEEAFF.

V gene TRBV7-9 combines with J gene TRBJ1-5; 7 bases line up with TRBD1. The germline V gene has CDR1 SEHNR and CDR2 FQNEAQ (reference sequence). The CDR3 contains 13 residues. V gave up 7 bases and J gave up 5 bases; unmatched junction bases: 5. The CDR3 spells CASMQGGHQPQHF. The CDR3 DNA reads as TGTGCCAGCATGCAGGGGGGGCATCAGCCCCAGCATTTT.

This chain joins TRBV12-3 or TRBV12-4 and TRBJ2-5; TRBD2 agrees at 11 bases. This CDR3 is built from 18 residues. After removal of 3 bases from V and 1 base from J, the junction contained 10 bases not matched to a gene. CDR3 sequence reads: CASSFWPLAGAFQETQYF. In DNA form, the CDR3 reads TGTGCCAGCAGTTTTTGGCCACTAGCGGGGGCATTCCAAGAGACCCAGTACTTC.

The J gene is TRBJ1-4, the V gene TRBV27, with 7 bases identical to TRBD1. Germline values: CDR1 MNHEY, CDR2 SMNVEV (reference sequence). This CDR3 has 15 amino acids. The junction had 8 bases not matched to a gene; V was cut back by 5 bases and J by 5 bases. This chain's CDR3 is CASSVRDRVNEKLFF. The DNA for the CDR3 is TGTGCCAGCAGTGTCCGGGACAGAGTCAATGAAAAACTGTTTTTT.

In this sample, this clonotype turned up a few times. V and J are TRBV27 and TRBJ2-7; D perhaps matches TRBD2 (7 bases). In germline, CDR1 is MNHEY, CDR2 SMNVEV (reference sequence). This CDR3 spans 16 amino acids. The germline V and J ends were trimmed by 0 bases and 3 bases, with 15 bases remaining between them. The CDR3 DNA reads TGTGCCAGCAGTTTATCTGGGGGGGCCCTTCTCTACGAGCAGTACTTC. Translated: CASSLSGGALLYEQYF.